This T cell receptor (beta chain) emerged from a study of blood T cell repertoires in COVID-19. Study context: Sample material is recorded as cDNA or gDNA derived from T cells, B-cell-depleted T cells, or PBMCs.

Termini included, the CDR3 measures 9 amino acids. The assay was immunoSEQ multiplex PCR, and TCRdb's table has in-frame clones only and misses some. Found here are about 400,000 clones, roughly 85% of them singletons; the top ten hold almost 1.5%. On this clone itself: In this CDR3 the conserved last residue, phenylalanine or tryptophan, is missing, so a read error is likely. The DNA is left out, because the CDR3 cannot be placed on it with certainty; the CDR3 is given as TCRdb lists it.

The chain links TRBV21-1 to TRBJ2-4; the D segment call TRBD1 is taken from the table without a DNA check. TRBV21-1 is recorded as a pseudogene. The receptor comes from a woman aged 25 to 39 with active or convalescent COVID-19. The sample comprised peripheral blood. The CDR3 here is CASRAAGKI.